The 30 T cell receptor beta chains given below trace back to one sample, sequenced in a study of CD8 T cells in Susac syndrome. Random hexamers were used to reverse transcribe 0.5 to 1 ug of RNA. TCRdb analysed the immunoSEQ multiplex PCR reads with MiXCR anew, one entry per CDR3 protein. The repertoire holds about 120,000 distinct CDR3 sequences, with over 90% as singletons. The sample taken for sequencing was CD8+ T cells from PBMCs. These TCRs come from a human donor with Susac syndrome.

This clonotype is a singleton in its sample. The chain couples TRBV2 to TRBJ2-4; 9 bases are shared with TRBD2. The CDR3 spans 15 residues. CDR1 and CDR2 (germline): SNHLY, FYNNEI. Trimming took 2 bases from V and 8 from J; bases not matched to a gene: 7. CDR3 DNA: TGTGCCAGCAGTGAATGGGCGGGGGGGCCGTACATTCAGTACTTC. Translation gives CASSEWAGGPYIQYF.

CDR3 nucleotides: TGTGCCAGCAGCTTCGCTGAGGAGCGGGGGTCTTACGAGCAGTACTTC. Its translation is CASSFAEERGSYEQYF. The genes are TRBV5-4 and TRBJ2-7; TRBD2 matches 8 bases. The CDR3 covers 16 residues. The germline gives CDR1 SGHNT, CDR2 YYREEE (reference sequence). Trimming at V came to 2 bases and at J to 4 bases, leaving 11 bases not matched to a gene.

The chain uses TRBV6-5 and TRBJ1-1, with 8 bases identical to TRBD1. Germline V gene data show CDR1 as MNHEY and CDR2 as SVGAGI. The CDR3 contains 13 residues. The trim removed 6 bases at V and 4 bases at J, leaving 4 bases unmatched. The CDR3 loop reads CASSPDRGTEAFF. The CDR3 DNA reads as TGTGCCAGCAGCCCCGACAGGGGCACTGAAGCTTTCTTT.

The V and J genes are TRBV5-4 and TRBJ2-7; 7 nucleotides align to TRBD1. Looked up from germline, CDR1 is SGHNT and CDR2 is YYREEE (reference sequence). This CDR3 has 13 amino acids. Trimming took 5 bases from V and 6 from J; bases not matched to a gene: 8. CDR3 nucleotides: TGTGCCAGCAGGATAGACAGGGAAGGCGAGCAGTACTTC. Translated, it gives CASRIDREGEQYF.

The chain couples TRBV24-1 to TRBJ2-1; 13 bases are a match to TRBD2. The germline V gene has CDR1 KGHDR and CDR2 SFDVKD. V shed 4 bases, J shed 7 bases, and the junction held 6 bases outside the gene matches. This CDR3 comprises 16 residues. The CDR3, as DNA: TGTGCCACCAGTGACACCGGGACTAGCGGGGCGAATGAGCAGTTCTTC. Amino acids: CATSDTGTSGANEQFF.

The genes are TRBV20-1 and TRBJ1-2, with unresolved D. Germline V lookup: CDR1 DFQATT, CDR2 SNEGSKA (reference sequence). The CDR3 extends over 13 amino acids. V lost 1 base to trimming and J lost 4 bases, with 10 bases between them. The CDR3 DNA reads as TGCAGTGCTAGAGCGGCGGAGTCCTATGGCTACACCTTC. Protein sequence: CSARAAESYGYTF.

J is TRBJ1-2 and V is TRBV30; D remains unclear. This CDR3 is built from 13 residues. The V end was cut by 4 bases, the J end by 1 base, with 10 bases between. The germline CDR1 and CDR2 sequences are GTSNPN and SVGIG (reference sequence). The DNA for the CDR3 is TGTGCCTGGAAGCGGACCCTTAACTATGGCTACACCTTC. Residues: CAWKRTLNYGYTF.

The CDR3 loop reads CASSFSSGGPAYEQYF. For the CDR3, the DNA is TGTGCCAGCAGTTTCTCTAGCGGGGGGCCAGCCTACGAGCAGTACTTC. The chain links TRBV12-3 or TRBV12-4 to TRBJ2-7, with 11 nucleotides matching TRBD2. The CDR3 consists of 16 residues. Losses at the gene ends were 3 bases for V and 2 bases for J; bases not matched to a gene: 6.

The chain is built from TRBV9 and TRBJ1-1; D gene uncertain. Germline-derived CDR1 and CDR2 are SGDLS and YYNGEE. The CDR3 is 15 amino acids. Trimming took 0 bases from V and 1 from J, leaving 10 bases between them. The CDR3 DNA sequence: TGTGCCAGCAGCGTAGTGGGTGAATCGAACACTGAAGCTTTCTTT. Protein product: CASSVVGESNTEAFF.

V and J are TRBV7-3 and TRBJ2-2; no reliable D call. The CDR3 loop spans 14 amino acids. Germline V CDR1 and CDR2: SGHTA, FQGTGA. V lost 5 bases and J 1 base, leaving 8 bases between the germline ends. The CDR3 coding sequence is TGTGCCAGCAGCGACCCAGGGAACACCGGGGAGCTGTTTTTT. It translates to CASSDPGNTGELFF.

This chain joins TRBV29-1 and TRBJ2-1; 9 bases are shared with TRBD1. In germline, CDR1 is SQVTM, CDR2 ANQGSEA. The CDR3 contains 13 residues. The V gene end was trimmed by 3 bases and the J gene end by 4 bases; junction bases not matched to a gene: 1. In DNA, the CDR3 is TGCAGCGTTGAGACAGGGGGGTACAATGAGCAGTTCTTC. It yields the protein CSVETGGYNEQFF.

The gene calls are TRBV29-1 and TRBJ2-7; maybe TRBD1 (6 bases). Germline CDR1 SQVTM, CDR2 ANQGSEA. Trimming took 4 bases from V and 3 from J, leaving 13 bases between them. There are 13 residues in the CDR3. CDR3 sequence: CSVVPGQDYEQYF. Written as DNA, the CDR3 is TGCAGCGTTGTTCCGGGACAAGACTACGAGCAGTACTTC.

This sequence joins TRBV12-3 or TRBV12-4 and TRBJ2-3; D is perhaps TRBD2 (6 bases). V was trimmed by 6 bases and J by 6 bases, leaving 10 bases between them. The CDR3 has 12 residues. DNA of the CDR3: TGTGCCAGCAGGGCTGGGAGGGATACGCAGTATTTT. It yields the protein CASRAGRDTQYF.

The chain employs TRBV25-1 and TRBJ1-2; no reliable D call. The V end lost 1 base, the J end lost 0 bases, and 30 bases lay between the germline ends. This CDR3 comprises 22 residues. Germline V lookup: CDR1 MGHDK, CDR2 SYGVNS. CDR3 DNA sequence: TGTGCCAGCAGTGAATCCGTCGGGCTAGACGGAGCGGCCAATCCTGCTAACTATGGCTACACCTTC. Translation gives CASSESVGLDGAANPANYGYTF.

The chain joins TRBV4-3 to TRBJ2-1; D remains ambiguous. Germline values: CDR1 LGHNA, CDR2 YSLEER. CDR3 size: 16 residues. V lost 3 bases to trimming and J lost 7 bases, with 19 bases between them. The CDR3 reads CASSHHIHLEGNEQFF. The CDR3 bases are TGCGCCAGCAGCCATCACATCCACCTGGAAGGAAATGAGCAGTTCTTC.

V usage is TRBV29-1 and J usage is TRBJ1-5, with D hard to call. Trimming left V 7 bases short and J 1 base short, with 8 bases between. Per germline, CDR1 SQVTM and CDR2 ANQGSEA. The CDR3 is made up of 12 amino acids. CDR3 loop: CSGNRSNQPQHF. DNA of the CDR3: TGCAGCGGCAACCGAAGCAATCAGCCCCAGCATTTT. Supplemented by reference TRBV29-1 and TRBJ1-5, the full variable domain reads SAVISQKPSRDICQRGTSLTIQCQVDSQVTMMFWYRQQPGQSLTLIATANQGSEATYESGFVIDKFPISRPNLTFSTLTVSNMSPEDSSIYLCSGNRSNQPQHFGDGTRLSIL.

With regard to this clonotype: Mismatch with germline at one junction end may stem from a read error. The chain has TRBV9 and TRBJ1-6; the match to TRBD1 covers 9 bases. Germline V gene data show CDR1 as SGDLS and CDR2 as YYNGEE. The CDR3 spans 16 residues. DNA of the CDR3: TGTGCCAGCAGCGTAGGGACAGGGGCCTACAATTCACCCCTCCACTTT. This sequence encodes CASSVGTGAYNSPLHF.

This sequence joins TRBV20-1 and TRBJ2-5; TRBD1 agrees at 8 bases. Unmatched junction bases numbered 16, after V lost 5 bases and J lost 5 bases. The germline V gene encodes CDR1 DFQATT and CDR2 SNEGSKA (reference sequence). The CDR3 runs to 16 residues. The CDR3 sequence is CSASRSDRAGWETQYF. The DNA of the CDR3 is TGCAGTGCTTCCCGCTCGGACAGGGCGGGATGGGAGACCCAGTACTTC.

The chain combines TRBV7-8 with TRBJ2-2; the D gene is possibly TRBD2 (5 bases). From germline, CDR1 is SGHVS and CDR2 FQNEAQ. The CDR3 totals 16 residues. The V gene lost 3 bases and the J gene lost 2 bases, with 13 bases spanning the gap. The CDR3 DNA reads TGTGCCAGCAGCTTTCGGACGGGATCCAACACCGGGGAGCTGTTTTTT. Its protein is CASSFRTGSNTGELFF.

The gene calls are TRBV2 and TRBJ2-1; D remains ambiguous. Germline V gene lookup returns CDR1 SNHLY and CDR2 FYNNEI. The V gene lost 3 bases and the J gene lost 10 bases, with 10 bases spanning the gap. This CDR3 is built from 12 residues. The CDR3 reads CASSDMSFEQFF. The CDR3 DNA sequence: TGTGCCAGCAGTGACATGAGTTTCGAGCAGTTCTTC.

This chain joins TRBV12-3 or TRBV12-4 and TRBJ2-1; D may correspond to TRBD1 or TRBD2 (5 bases each). CDR3 length: 15 residues. Trimming shortened V by 5 bases and J by 2 bases, and 13 bases separated the two germline ends. CDR3 nucleotides: TGTGCCAGCAGTCCTCATGGGGGAACCTACAATGAGCAGTTCTTC. Translation: CASSPHGGTYNEQFF.

This chain joins TRBV11-2 and TRBJ2-1; tentative D call: TRBD2 (5 bases). The germline CDR1 and CDR2 sequences are SGHAT and FQNNGV. V lost 5 bases and J lost 5, with 19 bases in between. CDR3 length equals 16 residues. The CDR3 DNA follows: TGTGCCAGCAGCCTCATTCAACCACGGCGGGACAATGAGCAGTTCTTC. This codes for CASSLIQPRRDNEQFF.

This sequence joins TRBV3-1 and TRBJ1-2, with 7 bases matching TRBD1. The CDR3 loop spans 16 amino acids. CDR1 and CDR2 from the germline V gene are LGHDT and YNNKEL (reference sequence). J lost 8 bases, V lost 1 base, and 13 bases had no gene match. The CDR3, as DNA: TGTGCCAGCAGCCAAGGGCCCGGGACAGCCGTTATAGGCTACACCTTC. This sequence encodes CASSQGPGTAVIGYTF.

This clonotype was detected only once. The rearrangement uses TRBV6-2 or TRBV6-3 and TRBJ1-5, with D uncertain. Looked up from germline, CDR1 is MNHEY and CDR2 is SVGEGT. Trimming took 2 bases from V and 6 from J, leaving 11 bases between them. This CDR3 contains 14 residues. CDR3 DNA sequence: TGTGCCAGCAGTTACGGAATGTTCACTCAGCCCCAGCATTTT. Translating gives CASSYGMFTQPQHF.

CDR3 amino acids: CSARDLKGQGAGEQYF. The CDR3 DNA reads as TGCAGTGCTAGAGATCTTAAGGGACAGGGGGCGGGCGAGCAGTACTTC. This rearrangement joins TRBV20-1 to TRBJ2-7, with 12 bases aligning to TRBD1. From germline, CDR1 is DFQATT and CDR2 SNEGSKA (reference sequence). CDR3 size: 16 residues. Germline trimming cut 0 bases from V and 6 bases from J; bases unmatched to any gene: 9.

The rearrangement uses TRBV6-4 and TRBJ1-2; TRBD1 is a possible D gene (6 bases). The CDR3 length is 15 residues. Trimming removed 5 bases at V and 4 bases at J, with 17 bases between. CDR1 is MRHNA and CDR2 is SNTAGT in the germline V gene. For the CDR3, the DNA is TGTGCCAGCAGTCCCACAGGGTTGGAGGGCTATGGCTACACCTTC. Protein sequence: CASSPTGLEGYGYTF.

This chain links TRBV5-1 with TRBJ1-1; TRBD1 matches at 7 bases. This CDR3 is 15 amino acids long. CDR1 SGHRS and CDR2 YFSETQ come from the germline V gene. After removal of 3 bases from V and 0 bases from J, the junction contained 5 bases not matched to a gene. The CDR3 DNA sequence: TGCGCCAGCAGCTCGCTACAGGGGATGAACACTGAAGCTTTCTTT. Translation gives CASSSLQGMNTEAFF.

The chain joins TRBV24-1 to TRBJ1-1; possibly TRBD1 for D (6 bases). The CDR3 is 12 residues long. Trimming took 6 bases from V and 6 from J, leaving 10 bases between them. Looked up from germline, CDR1 is KGHDR and CDR2 is SFDVKD. CDR3 sequence: CATSSGEAEAFF. Here the CDR3 DNA reads TGTGCCACCAGTTCAGGGGAAGCTGAAGCTTTCTTT.

V and J are TRBV7-8 and TRBJ2-7; D might be TRBD1 (7 bases). CDR1 and CDR2 (germline): SGHVS, FQNEAQ. The CDR3 extends over 13 amino acids. V shed 4 bases and J shed 5 bases, with 12 bases lying between them. CDR3 coding DNA: TGTGCCAGCAGCTCCCAGGGGGGACACGAGCAGTACTTC. It codes for CASSSQGGHEQYF.

This clonotype was detected once. The chain joins TRBV11-2 to TRBJ2-3, with 13 bases fitting TRBD2. V shed 5 bases, J shed 4 bases, and the junction held 18 bases outside the gene matches. The CDR3 contains 20 residues. CDR1 is SGHAT and CDR2 is FQNNGV in the germline V gene. The CDR3 bases are TGTGCCAGCAGCACCCGACCGACTAGCGGGGGGAATCACTGGGCAGATACGCAGTATTTT. Its translation: CASSTRPTSGGNHWADTQYF.